This T cell receptor (beta chain) is drawn from a study of T cell changes during pregnancy in multiple sclerosis. The CDR3 is 14 residues long. CDR1 and CDR2 (germline): SNHLY, FYNNEI. Trimming cost V 2 bases and J 5 bases, with 12 bases left between them. Clones were read by immunoSEQ multiplex PCR, and TCRdb kept only the in-frame ones, dropping some. The repertoire holds around 56,000 clones, with about nine tenths as singletons. This material consisted of peripheral blood, taken in the first trimester of pregnancy. This receptor was taken from a female donor in good health, enrolled as a control in a pregnancy study. V usage is TRBV2 and J usage is TRBJ1-1, with D possibly being TRBD1 (5 bases). CDR3 sequence reads: CASSERSGGTEAFF. CDR3 DNA: TGTGCCAGCAGTGAACGGAGTGGGGGGACTGAAGCTTTCTTT.